The 10 T cell receptor beta chains below were found in one sample sequenced in a study of blood T cell repertoires in COVID-19. Using immunoSEQ multiplex PCR, the repertoire was profiled, and TCRdb retains in-frame clones only, with some absent. This table has 85,000 to 130,000 clones, roughly 80% appearing once. Sequencing was performed on peripheral blood. The receptors here all came from a woman aged 55-70 years with acute or convalescent COVID-19.

The rearrangement links TRBV5-1 to TRBJ2-7, with 14 bases matching TRBD2. The CDR3 spans 16 residues. The V segment lost 3 bases and the J segment 2 bases; nucleotides outside the gene matches: 4. Germline V CDR1 and CDR2: SGHRS, YFSETQ. This CDR3 is CASSSGLAGGAYEQYF. Written as DNA, the CDR3 is TGCGCCAGCAGCTCTGGACTAGCGGGAGGTGCCTACGAGCAGTACTTC.

CDR3: CSVALASGASDTQYF. The CDR3 nucleotides read TGCAGCGTTGCACTAGCTAGCGGGGCCTCCGATACGCAGTATTTT. The V gene is TRBV29-1, the J gene TRBJ2-3; 9 bases line up with TRBD2. This CDR3 is 15 amino acids long. Trimming took 4 bases from V and 6 from J; bases not matched to a gene: 11. CDR1 and CDR2 from the germline V gene are SQVTM and ANQGSEA.

The chain uses TRBV2 and TRBJ1-1; 9 nucleotides line up with TRBD1. Germline loops: CDR1 SNHLY, CDR2 FYNNEI. V lost 6 bases, J lost 3 bases, and 8 bases stayed unmatched. This CDR3 is built from 15 residues. CDR3 region: CASRPRTGGDTEAFF. The CDR3 bases are TGTGCCAGCAGACCCCGCACAGGGGGCGACACTGAAGCTTTCTTT.

The chain is built from TRBV19 and TRBJ1-6, with D uncertain. Germline assignment: CDR1 LNHDA and CDR2 SQIVND (reference sequence). The V end was cut by 5 bases, the J end by 6 bases, with 11 bases between. This CDR3 is 14 amino acids long. The CDR3 loop is CASSLRTSNSPLHF. The CDR3 DNA sequence: TGTGCCAGTAGTCTACGGACTTCTAATTCACCCCTCCACTTT.

The CDR3 loop reads CSASTRGQGNYGYTF. The CDR3 DNA is TGCAGCGCCTCGACTAGGGGACAGGGGAACTATGGCTACACCTTC. The chain has TRBV29-1 and TRBJ1-2; 10 nucleotides line up with TRBD1. Per germline, CDR1 SQVTM and CDR2 ANQGSEA. With 7 bases clipped from V and 2 bases from J, the junction kept 10 bases outside the gene matches. This CDR3 has 15 amino acids.

This chain connects TRBV7-9 to TRBJ1-1; D remains unclear. The V gene lost 1 base and the J gene lost 5 bases, with 11 bases spanning the gap. The CDR3 covers 14 residues. Per the germline V gene, CDR1 is SEHNR and CDR2 is FQNEAQ (reference sequence). The CDR3 reads CASSLGASETEAFF. For the CDR3, the DNA is TGTGCCAGCAGCTTAGGAGCCTCGGAGACTGAAGCTTTCTTT.

This clone was counted between two and nine times. This sequence joins TRBV11-2 and TRBJ1-4; D unclear. Per germline, CDR1 SGHAT and CDR2 FQNNGV. The CDR3 spans 14 residues. V gave up 5 bases and J gave up 8 bases, with 15 bases separating them. CDR3 protein: CASSAVLAGEKLFF. CDR3 DNA: TGTGCCAGCAGCGCGGTATTGGCCGGAGAAAAACTGTTTTTT.

This clone has only a few counts. CDR3 DNA: TGTGCCAGCAGACGGGACTTAGGTACTGAAGCTTTCTTT. Residues: CASRRDLGTEAFF. This chain joins TRBV11-2 and TRBJ1-1; TRBD1 might be the D (5 bases). This CDR3 is built from 13 residues. Germline V gene data show CDR1 as SGHAT and CDR2 as FQNNGV. Trimming pared 6 bases from V and 5 bases from J, leaving 13 bases between. Combining the CDR3 with reference TRBV11-2 and TRBJ1-1 gives the whole variable domain EAGVAQSPRYKIIEKRQSVAFWCNPISGHATLYWYQQILGQGPKLLIQFQNNGVVDDSQLPKDRFSAERLKGVDSTLKIQPAKLEDSAVYLCASRRDLGTEAFFGQGTRLTVV.

This clone has only a few counts. The chain uses TRBV18 and TRBJ2-2, with D tentatively TRBD1 (6 bases). Trimming stripped 6 bases from V and 2 bases from J, with 10 bases between. Germline V gives CDR1 KGHSH, CDR2 LQKENI. This CDR3 spans 14 amino acids. CDR3 DNA sequence: TGTGCCAGCTCTTGGGACACCAACACCGGGGAGCTGTTTTTT. It encodes CASSWDTNTGELFF.

The chain is built from TRBV11-3 and TRBJ2-1; 11 bases align to TRBD2. The junction had 6 bases not matched to a gene; V was cut back by 7 bases and J by 4 bases. The CDR3 extends over 15 amino acids. CDR1 SGHNT and CDR2 YENEEA come from the germline V gene. The CDR3 region has the DNA TGTGCCAGCACCGATAGCGGGGGGGCTTACAATGAGCAGTTCTTC. Residues: CASTDSGGAYNEQFF.